These 9 T cell receptor beta chains were sequenced from one sample in a study of long-term antiretroviral therapy in people with HIV. Sequencing relied on immunoSEQ assay v3.0, run at survey level. Assay used: immunoSEQ multiplex PCR; TCRdb lists only in-frame clones, some missing. This sample has about 25,000 clones; 83% occur once, and the top ten carry roughly 5.5%. Source: unsorted PBMCs, taken 3 years after starting antiretroviral therapy. The receptors derive from a man younger than 35 with HIV.

The V call is TRBV15, the J call TRBJ1-5, with 8 nucleotides matching TRBD1. CDR1 is LNHNV and CDR2 is YYDKDF in the germline V gene (reference sequence). The ends lost 2 bases at V and 4 bases at J; junction bases unmatched: 4. The CDR3 is 15 amino acids. The CDR3 DNA reads TGTGCCACCAGCAGACCGGACAGGGAAAATCAGCCCCAGCATTTT. It specifies CATSRPDRENQPQHF. Complete variable domain (other parts from reference TRBV15 and TRBJ1-5): DAMVIQNPRYQVTQFGKPVTLSCSQTLNHNVMYWYQQKSSQAPKLLFHYYDKDFNNEADTPDNFQSRRPNTSFCFLDIRSPGLGDTAMYLCATSRPDRENQPQHFGDGTRLSIL.

The V call is TRBV6-6, the J call TRBJ1-2; D call uncertain. The CDR3 loop spans 15 amino acids. Germline CDR1 MNHNY, CDR2 SVGAGI (reference sequence). Deletions cut 7 bases from V and 7 bases from J, with 22 bases between. This CDR3 is CASIPLTASVVGYTF. The DNA of the CDR3 is TGTGCCAGCATCCCCCTTACGGCAAGCGTTGTTGGCTACACCTTC.

This clone has a single count. The V and J genes are TRBV15 and TRBJ1-1, with D unclear. There are 12 residues in the CDR3. Trimming pared 5 bases from V and 4 bases from J, leaving 8 bases between. CDR1 LNHNV and CDR2 YYDKDF come from the germline V gene (reference sequence). CDR3 sequence: CATSLTGTEAFF. DNA of the CDR3: TGTGCCACCAGCTTAACCGGCACTGAAGCTTTCTTT. Full variable domain (outside the CDR3, taken from reference TRBV15 and TRBJ1-1): DAMVIQNPRYQVTQFGKPVTLSCSQTLNHNVMYWYQQKSSQAPKLLFHYYDKDFNNEADTPDNFQSRRPNTSFCFLDIRSPGLGDTAMYLCATSLTGTEAFFGQGTRLTVV.

The chain combines TRBV4-1 with TRBJ1-1; 8 bases are shared with TRBD1. This CDR3 contains 15 residues. Germline trimming cut 5 bases from V and 3 bases from J; bases unmatched to any gene: 8. The germline V gene encodes CDR1 MGHRA and CDR2 YSYEKL. CDR3 loop: CASSTQTGGYTEAFF. DNA of the CDR3: TGCGCCAGCAGCACCCAAACAGGGGGGTACACTGAAGCTTTCTTT.

The rearrangement links TRBV18 to TRBJ1-5; TRBD1 matches 7 bases. The CDR3 consists of 14 residues. After removal of 3 bases from V and 2 bases from J, the junction contained 1 base not matched to a gene. From germline, CDR1 is KGHSH and CDR2 LQKENI. The CDR3 coding sequence is TGTGCCAGCTCACCCCAGGGGGGCAATCAGCCCCAGCATTTT. This sequence encodes CASSPQGGNQPQHF.

V gene TRBV7-9 combines with J gene TRBJ2-7; TRBD1 matches 7 bases. V shed 3 bases and J 2 bases; nucleotides not matched to a gene: 1. This CDR3 spans 13 amino acids. Per the germline V gene, CDR1 is SEHNR and CDR2 is FQNEAQ (reference sequence). DNA of the CDR3: TGTGCCAGCAGCTTGCAGGGGGCCTACGAGCAGTACTTC. Protein sequence: CASSLQGAYEQYF.

This clone was counted a few times. This chain uses TRBV10-1 with TRBJ2-2; unclear D gene. Germline CDR1 WNHNN, CDR2 SYGVQD (reference sequence). The CDR3 extends over 13 amino acids. V gave up 2 bases and J gave up 3 bases, with 4 bases separating them. The CDR3 is CASSEGDTGELFF. In DNA form, the CDR3 reads TGCGCCAGCAGTGAGGGGGACACCGGGGAGCTGTTTTTT.

The J gene is TRBJ1-6, the V gene TRBV19; TRBD1 matches at 7 bases. Germline values: CDR1 LNHDA, CDR2 SQIVND (reference sequence). The CDR3 has 16 residues. Trimming removed 5 bases from V and 7 bases from J; junction bases left unmatched: 11. DNA for the CDR3: TGTGCCAGTAGTCCCTTTCCAAGGGACAGAAATTCACCCCTCCACTTT. This translates into CASSPFPRDRNSPLHF.

This chain uses TRBV10-1 with TRBJ2-3; D gene uncertain. Germline V CDR1 and CDR2: WNHNN, SYGVQD (reference sequence). The CDR3 is 13 residues long. V lost 5 bases to trimming and J lost 5 bases, with 11 bases between them. The CDR3 DNA sequence: TGCGCCAGCAGTCCCTTCGTGGAAGATACGCAGTATTTT. Translation: CASSPFVEDTQYF.